This T cell receptor beta chain was sequenced during a study of lymphopenia after photon versus proton radiotherapy (dated by TCRdb to 2018 to 2020). In terms of the full investigation: In patients with gastrointestinal tumors who developed high-grade lymphopenia, the study compared the immunological effects of photon radiation therapy with those of proton radiation therapy. The cohort comprised approximately 21 patients with gastrointestinal tumors who received either photon or proton therapy and then developed lymphopenia. The study aimed to characterize how the two radiation modalities differ in their impact on the immune system. General conclusions and limits of the study: Once the lymphocyte count had reached its nadir, the repertoires of photon-treated patients showed oligoclonal expansion, particularly of CD8+ Temra cells, and this expansion drove the decline in diversity. During treatment, patients who received photon therapy lost naive T cells and TCR diversity and gained effector/memory populations, whereas patients who received proton therapy remained relatively stable. Across the cohort, an inverse correlation was found between a larger post-nadir drop in TCR diversity and overall survival time among patients who died. The survival association was examined only in patients who died, and the authors described better survival with proton therapy as a possibility, not as a demonstrated result.

Measured from the cysteine to the phenylalanine, the CDR3 is 16 residues long. Left in the record is the CDR3 DNA by itself, 48 bases read in frame from the first base. Via the germline V gene, CDR1 is SGHRS and CDR2 YFSETQ. V is cut by 5 bases and J by 3 bases, and the space between the germline ends is 20 bases. The library was generated by the immunoSEQ multiplex PCR assay. Alongside multiparametric flow cytometry, deep sequencing of rearranged TCR beta loci was used to profile the T cell repertoires. What TCRdb holds here is the immuneACCESS table cut down to in-frame rearrangements. Part of the clones is not present; checked against another copy, under half of the missing clones reflect an unresolved V gene, and the others are unexplained. In this sample the table shows tens of thousands of clones, around 86% of which occur a single time. Jointly, the top ten make up 2.2% of the sample. On this clone itself: It has no known antigen specificity. Per-nucleotide qualities are absent, and no much larger clonotype sits a single base away.

The receptor was derived from a man aged 40-49 years with gastric cancer. Here the chain combines TRBV5-1 and TRBJ2-5; matching of 5 bases hints at TRBD2 as the D gene. Sequenced here: peripheral blood, sampled from a patient treated with photon-based radiotherapy. The CDR3 protein sequence reads: CASRPYTLSREETQYF. The DNA sequence follows: TGCGCCAGCAGACCATATACCCTCTCGCGGGAAGAGACCCAGTACTTC.